The entry below describes one TCR beta chain. Germline V CDR1 and CDR2: SGHDT, YYEEEE. The V gene end was trimmed by 0 bases and the J gene end by 3 bases; junction bases not matched to a gene: 2. There are 14 residues in the CDR3. The data were obtained in a study of blood T cell repertoires in COVID-19. Living in roughly 23 US areas, the participants were between roughly 18 and 95 years of age. Clinical histories supplied by participants themselves formed the basis of cohort assignment. People in the exposed group encountered a COVID-19 case within 2 weeks before entering the study. Per the original methods: Amplification of reference gene primers was used by the study to estimate nucleated cell counts. Produced via immunoSEQ multiplex PCR; TCRdb's table is partial and in-frame only. That table is the source of V, J and clone size, and D and trimming were worked out from the DNA. Among around 250,000 clones listed, roughly 80% were seen once.

The clonotype originates from a man aged 40-49 years who had been exposed to COVID-19. Sequencing used PBMCs or T cells enriched from blood (not recorded which). The chain joins TRBV5-6 to TRBJ2-5; TRBD1 agrees at 7 bases. The chain's CDR3 is CASSLAGTEETQYF. The CDR3 nucleotides read TGTGCCAGCAGCTTGGCTGGGACAGAAGAGACCCAGTACTTC.